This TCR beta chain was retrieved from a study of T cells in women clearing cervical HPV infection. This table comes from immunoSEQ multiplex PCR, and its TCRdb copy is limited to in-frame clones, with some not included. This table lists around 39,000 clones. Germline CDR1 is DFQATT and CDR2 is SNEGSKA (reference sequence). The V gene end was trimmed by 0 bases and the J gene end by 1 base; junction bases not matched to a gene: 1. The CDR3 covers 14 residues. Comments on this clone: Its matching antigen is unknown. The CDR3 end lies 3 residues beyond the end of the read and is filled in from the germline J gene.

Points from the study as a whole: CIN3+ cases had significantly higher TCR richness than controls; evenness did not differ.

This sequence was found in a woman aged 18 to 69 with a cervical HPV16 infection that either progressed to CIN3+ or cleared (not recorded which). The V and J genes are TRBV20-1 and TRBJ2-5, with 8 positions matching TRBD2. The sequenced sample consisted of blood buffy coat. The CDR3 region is CSAREGTSQETQYF. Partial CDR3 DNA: TGCAGTGCTAGAGAAGGGACTAGCCAAGAGACC.